The 30 T cell receptor beta chains in this list originate from one sample, sequenced in a study of human T cells and chemical hapten exposure. TCRdb re-called the RACE reads with MiXCR, one entry per CDR3 protein. The sample has about 340,000 distinct CDR3 sequences, roughly 6.9% seen once; the top ten hold around 8.2%. Time point denoted: patch test 1, 2 weeks after DPC sensitization. Treatment: therapeutic diphenylcyclopropenone sensitization with weekly scalp DPC. The material sequenced was whole blood, taken in connection with sensitization to the hapten diphenylcyclopropenone (DPC). Source of these receptors: a woman between 18 and 30 years old with alopecia areata. Some clones in this sample may be carry-over from other donors' samples.

The chain uses TRBV12-3 or TRBV12-4 and TRBJ1-1; no clear D gene. Trimming took off 2 bases at V and 4 bases at J, with 5 bases between the two ends. This CDR3 spans 12 amino acids. The CDR3 DNA is TGTGCCAGCAGTTTAATCTCCACTGAAGCTTTCTTT. It codes for CASSLISTEAFF.

This clonotype was recorded a few times. The chain has TRBV2 and TRBJ2-7; D unclear. Germline CDR1 is SNHLY and CDR2 is FYNNEI. The ends were cut back, 4 bases at V and 5 bases at J, with 9 bases in the middle. CDR3 size: 12 residues. CDR3 bases: TGTGCCAGCAGTGGCAGGCCGGACGAGCAGTACTTC. This gives the protein CASSGRPDEQYF.

The chain combines TRBV6-2 or TRBV6-3 with TRBJ2-2; the D is unclear. The CDR3 runs 15 residues. CDR1 is MNHEY, CDR2 SVGEGT, per germline. V was clipped by 2 bases and J by 4 bases, with 11 bases between them. The CDR3 sequence is CASSYAVSGTGELFF. In nucleotides, the CDR3 is TGTGCCAGCAGTTACGCAGTTTCTGGCACCGGGGAGCTGTTTTTT.

In this sample, this clonotype turned up a few times. The chain employs TRBV14 and TRBJ2-3, with TRBD2 as a possible D gene (5 bases). Germline V CDR1 and CDR2: SGHDN, FVKESK. Trimming took 4 bases from V and 1 from J, leaving 12 bases between them. This CDR3 has 15 residues. The CDR3 loop reads CASSPPLGGTDTQYF. The DNA of the CDR3 is TGTGCCAGCAGCCCGCCGCTCGGGGGCACAGATACGCAGTATTTT.

This clonotype was detected ten times or more. The chain has TRBV7-6 and TRBJ2-2; 7 bases fit TRBD1. Germline lookup yields CDR1 SGHVS and CDR2 FNYEAQ. The CDR3 is made up of 15 amino acids. Trimming took 5 bases from V and 6 from J; bases not matched to a gene: 9. The CDR3 DNA reads as TGTGCCAGCAGCCAACAGACAGGGTTGGCCGGGGAGCTGTTTTTT. Protein product: CASSQQTGLAGELFF.

This clonotype was seen repeatedly, ten times or more. The genes are TRBV6-1 and TRBJ2-1; TRBD2 matches at 7 bases. CDR3 length: 15 residues. Germline V CDR1 and CDR2: MNHNS, SASEGT. V lost 2 bases and J lost 0; bases outside the gene matches: 1. Here the CDR3 DNA reads TGTGCCAGCAGTGAATCGGGGGGCTCCTACAATGAGCAGTTCTTC. This translates into CASSESGGSYNEQFF.

DNA of the CDR3: TGTGCCAGCAGTTCAGGGGGAAGGAACACCATATATTTT. This codes for CASSSGGRNTIYF. The J gene is TRBJ1-3, the V gene TRBV12-3 or TRBV12-4; 7 bases fit TRBD1. The CDR3 is 13 residues long. V lost 4 bases, J lost 7 bases, and 4 bases stayed unmatched.

The rearrangement links TRBV7-2 to TRBJ2-2; D uncertain. The CDR3 runs to 13 residues. Trimming cost V 2 bases and J 6 bases, with 7 bases left between them. Per germline, CDR1 SGHTA and CDR2 FQGNSA. For the CDR3, the DNA is TGTGCCAGCAGCTTACAATTTGCCGGGGAGCTGTTTTTT. Protein sequence: CASSLQFAGELFF.

The rearrangement uses TRBV5-1 and TRBJ1-1; a possible D gene is TRBD1 (6 bases). CDR1 SGHRS and CDR2 YFSETQ come from the germline V gene. Trimming shortened V by 0 bases and J by 10 bases, and 10 bases separated the two germline ends. The length of the CDR3 is 12 residues. DNA of the CDR3: TGCGCCAGCAGCTTGGACGGGGGGCGAGCTTTCTTT. Protein product: CASSLDGGRAFF.

This clonotype has a count of ten or more. In DNA form, the CDR3 reads TGTGCCAGCAGCCCGAGGACTAGCGATAACAATGAGCAGTTCTTC. This encodes CASSPRTSDNNEQFF. The V gene is TRBV7-2, the J gene TRBJ2-1, with TRBD2 identical over 9 bases. J lost 5 bases, V lost 5 bases, and 7 bases had no gene match. The CDR3 spans 15 residues. The V gene's germline CDR1 is SGHTA and CDR2 FQGNSA. Full variable domain (remainder filled in from reference TRBV7-2 and TRBJ2-1): GAGVSQSPSNKVTEKGKDVELRCDPISGHTALYWYRQSLGQGLEFLIYFQGNSAPDKSGLPSDRFSAERTGGSVSTLTIQRTQQEDSAVYLCASSPRTSDNNEQFFGPGTRLTVL.

Ten or more counts support this clonotype. The genes are TRBV5-1 and TRBJ2-7; a weak D match, TRBD1 (6 bases). Germline CDR1 is SGHRS and CDR2 is YFSETQ. The CDR3 contains 13 residues. The V end was cut by 3 bases, the J end by 2 bases, with 9 bases between. For the CDR3, the DNA is TGCGCCAGCAGCTCGGACAGTACCTACGAGCAGTACTTC. Amino acid sequence: CASSSDSTYEQYF. The variable domain in full, with the rest retrieved from reference TRBV5-1 and TRBJ2-7, is KAGVTQTPRYLIKTRGQQVTLSCSPISGHRSVSWYQQTPGQGLQFLFEYFSETQRNKGNFPGRFSGRQFSNSRSEMNVSTLELGDSALYLCASSSDSTYEQYFGPGTRLTVT.

This clonotype occurred a few times. The chain carries TRBV29-1 and TRBJ1-2; maybe TRBD1 (6 bases). In germline, CDR1 is SQVTM, CDR2 ANQGSEA. Trimming shortened V by 6 bases and J by 3 bases, and 11 bases separated the two germline ends. The CDR3 contains 12 residues. The CDR3 DNA reads TGCAGCGTACAGGGAACGGACTATGGCTACACCTTC. Its translation is CSVQGTDYGYTF.

In nucleotides, the CDR3 is TGTGCCAGCAGTATTGCCGGGACAGGGAGGACTGAAGCTTTCTTT. It yields the protein CASSIAGTGRTEAFF. This chain joins TRBV28 and TRBJ1-1, with 9 bases aligning to TRBD1. Germline-derived CDR1 and CDR2 are MDHEN and SYDVKM. CDR3 length: 15 amino acids. V shed 5 bases and J 5 bases; nucleotides not matched to a gene: 9.

The gene calls are TRBV7-2 and TRBJ1-2, with D possibly TRBD1 on 6 matching bases. Germline-derived CDR1 and CDR2 are SGHTA and FQGNSA. The CDR3 consists of 14 residues. Deletions cut 6 bases from V and 4 bases from J, with 15 bases between. CDR3 in amino acids: CASSQQGQGYGYTF. CDR3 DNA: TGTGCCAGCAGTCAACAGGGACAAGGCTATGGCTACACCTTC.

This clonotype occurred many times. The rearrangement links TRBV4-2 to TRBJ2-2; 8 bases match TRBD1. Germline V gene sequence: CDR1 LGHNA, CDR2 YNFKEQ. The CDR3 length is 14 residues. V gave up 4 bases and J gave up 3 bases; unmatched junction bases: 1. In DNA form, the CDR3 reads TGTGCCAGCAGCCTACAGGGGGACACCGGGGAGCTGTTTTTT. Translating it yields CASSLQGDTGELFF.

This clonotype has just a few counts. The gene calls are TRBV6-6 and TRBJ2-4; D is possibly TRBD1 or TRBD2 (5 bases each). V was cut by 0 bases and J by 0 bases, with 15 bases left in between. The CDR3 is 18 amino acids. Germline V gene sequence: CDR1 MNHNY, CDR2 SVGAGI (reference sequence). The CDR3 here is CASSYSAATGLAKNIQYF. The CDR3 DNA sequence: TGTGCCAGCAGTTACTCCGCCGCCACGGGGCTAGCCAAAAACATTCAGTACTTC.

Concerning this clonotype itself: Being one base from a much bigger clone, this may be a read error. The V gene is TRBV27, the J gene TRBJ2-3; TRBD2 matches 8 bases. J lost 2 bases, V lost 0 bases, and 4 bases had no gene match. Germline CDR1 and CDR2: MNHEY and SMNVEV (reference sequence). The CDR3 extends over 16 amino acids. In DNA form, the CDR3 reads TGTGCCAGCAGTTTATCCGCCGGGAGGGACACAGATACGCAGTATTTT. It is translated as CASSLSAGRDTDTQYF.

The chain combines TRBV9 with TRBJ2-3; the match to TRBD2 covers 16 bases. Trimming cost V 6 bases and J 6 bases; bases outside gene matches: 10. The CDR3 loop spans 17 amino acids. Germline CDR1 is SGDLS and CDR2 is YYNGEE. In DNA form, the CDR3 reads TGTGCCAGCAACGGCGGGACTAGCGGGGGGGCCTCGGATACGCAGTATTTT. The encoded protein is CASNGGTSGGASDTQYF.

There are many counts of this clonotype. The chain is built from TRBV2 and TRBJ1-1; tentative D call: TRBD1 (6 bases). V lost 6 bases and J lost 2, with 25 bases in between. The CDR3 contains 18 residues. CDR1 is SNHLY and CDR2 is FYNNEI in the germline V gene. CDR3 nucleotide sequence: TGTGCCAGCAGCCCAGATCAGCCGGGGGACACGATAAACACTGAAGCTTTCTTT. It encodes CASSPDQPGDTINTEAFF.

This clonotype was seen more than once but under ten times. The rearrangement joins TRBV20-1 to TRBJ1-4, with 9 bases identical to TRBD1. The CDR3 extends over 15 amino acids. CDR1 DFQATT and CDR2 SNEGSKA come from the germline V gene (reference sequence). After removal of 4 bases from V and 8 bases from J, the junction contained 11 bases not matched to a gene. CDR3: CSATGPQGAREKLFF. The CDR3 coding sequence is TGCAGTGCTACAGGGCCACAGGGGGCGCGAGAAAAACTGTTTTTT.

This clonotype was detected only a few times. This sequence joins TRBV12-3 or TRBV12-4 and TRBJ2-4; TRBD1 or TRBD2 may be the D gene (6 bases each). Trimming took 6 bases from V and 8 from J, leaving 20 bases between them. The length of the CDR3 is 15 residues. The CDR3 DNA follows: TGTGCCAGCAGCTTACCCGGGACGGGGGCCGACATTCAGTACTTC. It translates to CASSLPGTGADIQYF.

The chain combines TRBV6-5 with TRBJ2-3; a weak D match, TRBD2 (5 bases). Between the trimmed V and J ends, which lost 0 bases and 1 base, there was a span of 8 bases. The CDR3 sequence is 15 residues long. Germline-derived CDR1 and CDR2 are MNHEY and SVGAGI. CDR3 bases: TGTGCCAGCAGTTACTCCGGACTGCGCACAGATACGCAGTATTTT. The encoded protein is CASSYSGLRTDTQYF.

This clonotype has only a few counts. The V and J genes are TRBV27 and TRBJ2-3; 10 bases match TRBD2. Looked up from germline, CDR1 is MNHEY and CDR2 is SMNVEV (reference sequence). The ends lost 3 bases at V and 4 bases at J; junction bases unmatched: 7. The CDR3 runs 16 residues. The CDR3 protein is CASSFTAGGRSDTQYF. The CDR3 DNA is TGTGCCAGCAGTTTTACAGCGGGGGGGCGATCAGATACGCAGTATTTT.

In its sample, this clonotype was seen many times. The chain carries TRBV7-2 and TRBJ2-1; TRBD1 aligns across 12 bases. The germline V gene has CDR1 SGHTA and CDR2 FQGNSA. The junction had 10 bases not matched to a gene; V was cut back by 4 bases and J by 9 bases. CDR3 size: 16 residues. Here the CDR3 DNA reads TGTGCCAGCAGCTCCTCGCCGGGACAGGGGGCGCGTGAGCAGTTCTTC. Amino acid sequence: CASSSSPGQGAREQFF.

This clonotype was seen ten or more times. The genes are TRBV7-2 and TRBJ2-6; 7 positions match TRBD1. Unmatched junction bases numbered 9, after V lost 7 bases and J lost 0 bases. CDR3 length: 17 amino acids. The germline CDR1 and CDR2 sequences are SGHTA and FQGNSA. The CDR3 loop reads CASTRQGRRSGANVLTF. The CDR3 DNA sequence: TGTGCCAGCACCCGACAGGGTCGACGCTCTGGGGCCAACGTCCTGACTTTC.

This clonotype was seen only a few times. V gene TRBV20-1 combines with J gene TRBJ2-2, with unresolved D. V was trimmed by 0 bases and J by 0 bases, leaving 8 bases between them. Per the germline V gene, CDR1 is DFQATT and CDR2 is SNEGSKA (reference sequence). The CDR3 has 15 amino acids. CDR3 region: CSAREKTTNTGELFF. The CDR3 bases are TGCAGTGCTAGAGAGAAGACAACGAACACCGGGGAGCTGTTTTTT.

The J gene is TRBJ1-6, the V gene TRBV18; D gene ambiguous. Looked up from germline, CDR1 is KGHSH and CDR2 is LQKENI. The CDR3 sequence is 15 residues long. Trimming left V 3 bases short and J 10 bases short, with 16 bases between. This CDR3 is CASSPTAPGRSPLHF. CDR3 nucleotides: TGTGCCAGCTCACCGACGGCCCCCGGGAGATCACCCCTCCACTTT.

A note on this clonotype: Being one base from a much bigger clone, this may be a read error. The chain combines TRBV4-3 with TRBJ2-3; D might be TRBD1 or TRBD2, each matching 5 bases. V was pared by 0 bases and J by 4 bases, with 23 bases between. The CDR3 has 19 amino acids. Germline assignment: CDR1 LGHNA and CDR2 YSLEER. This CDR3 reads CASSQDGVRRGTGADTQYF. The CDR3 nucleotides read TGCGCCAGCAGCCAAGATGGAGTGCGCCGTGGGACCGGCGCAGATACGCAGTATTTT.

This clonotype has a count of ten or more. The chain couples TRBV6-1 to TRBJ2-6; 8 positions agree with TRBD1. J gave up 4 bases and V 4 bases, and 12 bases lay outside the gene matches. The CDR3 runs to 18 residues. Germline CDR1 and CDR2: MNHNS and SASEGT. CDR3 amino acids: CASSGRTGWMYGANVLTF. The CDR3 region has the DNA TGTGCCAGCAGTGGCCGGACAGGGTGGATGTACGGGGCCAACGTCCTGACTTTC.

There are a few counts of this clonotype. The chain employs TRBV10-3 and TRBJ2-5; the match to TRBD2 covers 9 bases. Trimming at V came to 5 bases and at J to 3 bases, leaving 4 bases not matched to a gene. The CDR3 runs 14 residues. Germline V CDR1 and CDR2: ENHRY, SYGVKD. The CDR3 nucleotides read TGTGCCATCAGTCCTAGCGGGGAAGAAGAGACCCAGTACTTC. It translates to CAISPSGEEETQYF.